Listed below are T cell receptor beta chains from one sample, sequenced in a study of cytomegalovirus exposure and HLA in healthy donors. Data came from immunoSEQ multiplex PCR; TCRdb stores just in-frame clones and leaves some out. Found here are 100,000 to 120,000 clones, approximately 80% of them singletons; the top ten hold 6.2%. The sample taken for sequencing was PBMCs. Receptors originate from a young man in good health and CMV-seropositive. Both conserved end residues are part of each CDR3. The order of the fields is clone size, V gene, D gene, J gene, CDR3 DNA, CDR3 protein. A D gene is named only where the DNA matches it firmly. Rows may omit the clone size; those that give it use once, few, many or a size class.

few	TRBV25-1	TRBD1	TRBJ2-7	TGTGCCAGCAGTGAGGAATTTGACAGGGGGGGTATCTCCTACGAGCAGTACTTC	CASSEEFDRGGISYEQYF
.	TRBV5-1	.	TRBJ2-5	TGCGCCAGCAGCTTAGACATTGGGGAGACCCAGTACTTC	CASSLDIGETQYF
.	TRBV10-3	.	TRBJ2-7	TGTGCCAGCAGACCGGGAACGACCTCCTACGAGCAGTACTTC	CASRPGTTSYEQYF
.	TRBV6-1	.	TRBJ1-5	TGTGCCAGCAGTGCATACAGGGCCGGCAATCAGCCCCAGCATTTT	CASSAYRAGNQPQHF
.	TRBV30	TRBD2	TRBJ2-7	TGTGCCTGGATCCCTAGCGGGGGGATCTCCTACGAGCAGTACTTC	CAWIPSGGISYEQYF
.	TRBV6-5	.	TRBJ2-7	TGTGCCAGCAGTTACGCTCGAGCAACCTCCTACGAGCAGTACTTC	CASSYARATSYEQYF
.	TRBV5-1	.	TRBJ2-7	TGCGCCAGCAGCTTGCCGGGGGGCCCCTACGAGCAGTACTTC	CASSLPGGPYEQYF
few	TRBV19	.	TRBJ1-1	TGTGCCAGTAGAGGTCAGGGCACTGAAGCTTTCTTT	CASRGQGTEAFF
.	TRBV9	TRBD1	TRBJ1-4	TGTGCCAGCAGCGTAGGACAGGGGCAAGGGGAAAAACTGTTTTTT	CASSVGQGQGEKLFF
.	TRBV10-3	TRBD2	TRBJ2-3	TGTGCCATCAGTGACCCCGAACTAGCGGGGGGCAGCCTTGGGACAGATACGCAGTATTTT	CAISDPELAGGSLGTDTQYF
.	TRBV4-1	TRBD2	TRBJ2-7	TGCGCCAGCAGCCAAGGGGGGGGAGAGCAGTACTTC	CASSQGGGEQYF
few	TRBV6-1	TRBD1	TRBJ2-7	TGTGCCAGCACGGCGGACAGGGGGCCCTACGAGCAGTACTTC	CASTADRGPYEQYF
.	TRBV29-1	.	TRBJ2-5	TGCAGCGTGGGAGGTAGCGGCCAAGAGACCCAGTACTTC	CSVGGSGQETQYF
.	TRBV9	.	TRBJ2-3	TGTGCCAGCAGCTCAGAAGGGGGGGGCCCGTATACGCAGTATTTT	CASSSEGGGPYTQYF
.	TRBV9	TRBD2	TRBJ2-7	TGTGCCAGCAGCGCTCCCTTCGGGGGGGGCCCCTACGAGCAGTACTTC	CASSAPFGGGPYEQYF
.	TRBV19	TRBD1	TRBJ1-2	TGTGCCAGTAGGGACACGGGACAGGGAAACTATGGCTACACCTTC	CASRDTGQGNYGYTF
.	TRBV10-2	TRBD2	TRBJ2-7	TGCGCCAGCAGGGGAGGACTAGCGTTGGGCGAGCAGTACTTC	CASRGGLALGEQYF
.	TRBV29-1	.	TRBJ1-2	TGCAGCGTTGAAACGCAGGGGAATGGCTACACCTTC	CSVETQGNGYTF
few	TRBV21-1	.	TRBJ1-1	TGTGCCAGCAGCAGAAACAGGGCGGGCGACACTGAAGCTTTCTTT	CASSRNRAGDTEAFF
many	TRBV19	TRBD1	TRBJ1-1	TGTGCCAGTAGTAAGGGGACAGATCTTTACACTGAAGCTTTCTTT	CASSKGTDLYTEAFF
few	TRBV19	TRBD1	TRBJ1-5	TGTGCCAGTAGTAACCACCTCCGGACAGGAGACAATCAGCCCCAGCATTTT	CASSNHLRTGDNQPQHF
.	TRBV7-9	.	TRBJ2-5	TGTGCCAGCAGCTTCATACGCGAACAAGAGACCCAGTACTTC	CASSFIREQETQYF
.	TRBV7-9	TRBD2	TRBJ2-3	TGTGCCAGCAGCTCCACGATTCTAGCGGGGGAGATGTTCGATACGCAGTATTTT	CASSSTILAGEMFDTQYF
.	TRBV5-5	TRBD1	TRBJ2-7	TGTGCCAGCAGCCCTTTTACAGGGGGAAGCGAGCAGTACTTC	CASSPFTGGSEQYF
once	TRBV7-9	TRBD1	TRBJ1-2	TGTGCCAGCAGCTTAGCCCTGGGACAGCATAACTATGGCTACACCTTC	CASSLALGQHNYGYTF
.	TRBV15	.	TRBJ1-3	TGTGCCACCAGCAGAGGAGGGGGCTCTGGAAACACCATATATTTT	CATSRGGGSGNTIYF
.	TRBV10-3	.	TRBJ1-1	TGTGCCAGCACCAAGCGGGGCGTCCTAGGGTTTGAAGCTTTCTTT	CASTKRGVLGFEAFF
.	TRBV10-2	TRBD2	TRBJ2-3	TGCGCCAGCCATTTAAGCGGGGGGGCTGCAGATACGCAGTATTTT	CASHLSGGAADTQYF
.	TRBV4-1	TRBD2	TRBJ2-7	TGCGCCAGCAGACGAGGATTGGCGGGGGGGCCCTACGAGCAGTACTTC	CASRRGLAGGPYEQYF
few	TRBV30	.	TRBJ2-2	TGTGCCTGGAGTTCCAGGCGCAATGAGCTGTTTTTT	CAWSSRRNELFF
.	TRBV5-6	.	TRBJ1-1	TGTGCCAGCAGCTTGGATGTGGGGCATGGGGCTTTCTTT	CASSLDVGHGAFF
.	TRBV29-1	.	TRBJ2-5	TGCAGCGGTGTTGGGCCTTTGAGGGCTCGAGGCTCCCGGGAGACCCAGTACTTC	CSGVGPLRARGSRETQYF
.	TRBV7-2	TRBD1	TRBJ1-2	TGTGCCAGCAGCGTTGGGACAGTCTTGGGATTTGACTATGGCTACACCTTC	CASSVGTVLGFDYGYTF
.	TRBV4-2	TRBD1	TRBJ1-2	TGTGCCAGCAGCCAAGGGACGGGACAGGGAGGCGGCTACACCTTC	CASSQGTGQGGGYTF
.	TRBV5-6	TRBD1	TRBJ1-6	TGTGCCAGCAGCACACCGGGACAGACCACCTGGTCACCCCTCCACTTT	CASSTPGQTTWSPLHF
many	TRBV7-9	.	TRBJ1-1	TGTGCCAGCAGCCGACAGATGAACACTGAAGCTTTCTTT	CASSRQMNTEAFF
.	TRBV19	TRBD2	TRBJ2-1	TGTGCCAGTAGTATGGGGGGGGTATACAATGAGCAGTTCTTC	CASSMGGVYNEQFF
.	TRBV4-3	.	TRBJ2-5	TGCGCCAGCAGCTTAGAATTGGGCGGGGGCCTAGAGACCCAGTACTTC	CASSLELGGGLETQYF
.	TRBV19	.	TRBJ1-5	TGTGCCAGTAGTATGCGGGTTGGCAGCAATCAGCCCCAGCATTTT	CASSMRVGSNQPQHF
.	TRBV5-8	TRBD1	TRBJ1-5	TGTGCCAGCAGCTTGAACCCCACAGGGGATAGCAATCAGCCCCAGCATTTT	CASSLNPTGDSNQPQHF
.	TRBV7-9	.	TRBJ2-7	TGTGCCAGCAGCCCGGCGGACAGCACTCGTTTCGGGGAGCAGTACTTC	CASSPADSTRFGEQYF
once	TRBV30	TRBD2	TRBJ2-5	TGTGCCTGGAATATGGGGGGGAAGGAGACCCAGTACTTC	CAWNMGGKETQYF
.	TRBV11-1	.	TRBJ2-2	TGTGCCAGCAGCTTAGGTAGTTGGCGGGAAATAAACACCGGGGAGCTGTTTTTT	CASSLGSWREINTGELFF
.	TRBV19	TRBD1	TRBJ2-3	TGTGCCAGTAGCACGACAGGGGAGGCAGATACGCAGTATTTT	CASSTTGEADTQYF
once	TRBV7-6	TRBD2	TRBJ2-2	TGTGCCAGCAGCTTAGGTGCATCTAGCGGGGGAACGAACACCGGGGAGCTGTTTTTT	CASSLGASSGGTNTGELFF
.	TRBV7-3	.	TRBJ2-3	TGTGCCAGCTCCCCCCCAGGTGATACGCAGTATTTT	CASSPPGDTQYF
.	TRBV10-3	TRBD1	TRBJ1-3	TGTGCCATCAGCGGACAGGTTTGGCCTGTGGACACCATATATTTT	CAISGQVWPVDTIYF